This TCR beta chain stems from a study of blood T cells in healthy people across ages. In each sample, at least 6 million PBMCs were isolated. It was with a sample-barcoded 5' primer and a J-beta primer mix that a second PCR of about 6 to 11 cycles was run. One entry per CDR3 protein results from TCRdb running MiXCR on the 5' RACE reads. Of about 1.6 million distinct CDR3 sequences listed, roughly 32% are singletons. With respect to this clonotype: Compared with germline, one end of the junction differs, possibly owing to a read error.

This receptor was identified in a woman aged 25 to 39 in good health. The sample taken for sequencing was blood.

CDR3 sequence (DNA): TGTGCCAGCAGTCCCTCCCGGTGGCAGGGAGAAGAGGCCCAGTACTTC. It yields the protein CASSPSRWQGEEAQYF. The rearrangement links TRBV28 to TRBJ2-5; D is possibly TRBD1 or TRBD2 (5 bases each). The V gene's germline CDR1 is MDHEN and CDR2 SYDVKM. The CDR3 contains 16 residues.